The 29 T cell receptor beta chains below come from one sample, sequenced in a study of blood T cell repertoires in COVID-19. The table came from immunoSEQ multiplex PCR; TCRdb's copy has only in-frame clones and leaves some out. The sample has some 81,000 clones; 80% to 95% are singletons. Source material: peripheral blood. Every receptor here comes from a woman in her forties or fifties in a cohort sampled during active COVID-19.

About this clone itself: Other DNA variants within this sample encode the same CDR3. The V gene is TRBV9, the J gene TRBJ2-1, with a weak D call TRBD2 (6 bases). CDR3 length: 13 residues. V gave up 0 bases and J gave up 6 bases, with 7 bases separating them. The germline CDR1 and CDR2 sequences are SGDLS and YYNGEE. The CDR3 DNA reads TGTGCCAGCAGCGTAGGACTAGGCAATGAGCAGTTCTTC. It yields the protein CASSVGLGNEQFF.

The chain employs TRBV2 and TRBJ1-2; D may be TRBD1 (6 bases). V was cut by 5 bases and J by 4 bases, with 14 bases left in between. CDR1 is SNHLY and CDR2 is FYNNEI in the germline V gene. This CDR3 has 14 residues. The CDR3 reads CASSSTGQLYGYTF. The CDR3 DNA sequence: TGTGCCAGCAGTTCAACGGGACAACTCTATGGCTACACCTTC.

The chain couples TRBV5-1 to TRBJ1-1, with TRBD1 matching over 7 bases. The CDR3 has 17 amino acids. CDR1 and CDR2 (germline): SGHRS, YFSETQ. J gave up 3 bases and V 4 bases, and 15 bases lay outside the gene matches. CDR3 coding DNA: TGCGCCAGCAGCCTGAATGCGGACAGGTCTATCTACACTGAAGCTTTCTTT. This sequence encodes CASSLNADRSIYTEAFF.

The J gene is TRBJ2-2, the V gene TRBV5-1; D is perhaps TRBD2 (5 bases). CDR3 size: 14 residues. Trimming pared 3 bases from V and 8 bases from J, leaving 14 bases between. Germline V gives CDR1 SGHRS, CDR2 YFSETQ. The CDR3 DNA reads as TGCGCCAGCAGCTATTCCGGGGAAGGTGGGGAGCTGTTTTTT. Translating it yields CASSYSGEGGELFF. Supplemented by reference TRBV5-1 and TRBJ2-2, the full variable domain reads KAGVTQTPRYLIKTRGQQVTLSCSPISGHRSVSWYQQTPGQGLQFLFEYFSETQRNKGNFPGRFSGRQFSNSRSEMNVSTLELGDSALYLCASSYSGEGGELFFGEGSRLTVL.

The chain joins TRBV28 to TRBJ2-3; TRBD2 matches at 7 bases. V was clipped by 3 bases and J by 1 base; unmatched bases: 4. In germline, CDR1 is MDHEN, CDR2 SYDVKM. There are 15 residues in the CDR3. The CDR3 DNA sequence: TGTGCCAGCAGTTTGGCGGGAGCGGGCACAGATACGCAGTATTTT. Protein: CASSLAGAGTDTQYF.

This chain connects TRBV28 to TRBJ1-2, with D perhaps TRBD1 (5 bases). The CDR3 sequence is 14 residues long. Germline V CDR1 and CDR2: MDHEN, SYDVKM. With 3 bases removed from V and 6 bases from J, the gap between germline ends came to 14 bases. The DNA for the CDR3 is TGTGCCAGCAGTTTGTTGGGTGGGGCCCATGGCTACACCTTC. This translates into CASSLLGGAHGYTF.

The rearrangement links TRBV29-1 to TRBJ1-1; a possible D gene is TRBD1 (5 bases). In germline, CDR1 is SQVTM, CDR2 ANQGSEA. The CDR3 extends over 12 amino acids. The V end lost 8 bases, the J end lost 4 bases, and 14 bases lay between the germline ends. The CDR3 here is CSILGQGTEAFF. The CDR3 DNA sequence: TGCAGCATCTTGGGGCAGGGCACTGAAGCTTTCTTT.

This chain links TRBV28 with TRBJ1-6, with a weak D call TRBD1 (5 bases). CDR1 is MDHEN and CDR2 is SYDVKM in the germline V gene. The CDR3 is made up of 14 amino acids. The V gene lost 2 bases and the J gene lost 5 bases, with 7 bases spanning the gap. The DNA for the CDR3 is TGTGCCAGCAGTTTAGGAGGGGATAATTCACCCCTCCACTTT. As protein: CASSLGGDNSPLHF. Supplemented by reference TRBV28 and TRBJ1-6, the full variable domain reads DVKVTQSSRYLVKRTGEKVFLECVQDMDHENMFWYRQDPGLGLRLIYFSYDVKMKEKGDIPEGYSVSREKKERFSLILESASTNQTSMYLCASSLGGDNSPLHFGNGTRLTVT.

The J gene is TRBJ1-1, the V gene TRBV30, with a possible D match to TRBD1 (6 bases). V was shortened by 4 bases and J by 4 bases, with 22 bases between the two germline ends. The CDR3 has 16 residues. Germline lookup yields CDR1 GTSNPN and CDR2 SVGIG (reference sequence). CDR3 in amino acids: CAWTPKGGGRGTEAFF. The CDR3 DNA is TGTGCCTGGACCCCGAAGGGGGGGGGTAGAGGCACTGAAGCTTTCTTT.

J is TRBJ2-3 and V is TRBV19; 10 bases are shared with TRBD1. CDR1 LNHDA and CDR2 SQIVND come from the germline V gene (reference sequence). The CDR3 has 14 residues. The V segment lost 11 bases and the J segment 5 bases; nucleotides outside the gene matches: 10. The CDR3 protein is CASEATGGRDTQYF. The CDR3, as DNA: TGTGCCTCCGAGGCGACAGGGGGCAGAGATACGCAGTATTTT.

The chain employs TRBV28 and TRBJ2-3; D may be TRBD2 (6 bases). The CDR3 consists of 16 residues. V was clipped by 4 bases and J by 2 bases, with 16 bases between them. Per germline, CDR1 MDHEN and CDR2 SYDVKM. CDR3 sequence: CASSSTGLANTDTQYF. The CDR3 DNA sequence: TGTGCCAGCAGTTCGACTGGGCTAGCGAACACAGATACGCAGTATTTT.

The V and J genes are TRBV13 and TRBJ2-3; D perhaps matches TRBD2 (6 bases). Trimming pared 0 bases from V and 2 bases from J, leaving 9 bases between. The CDR3 sequence is 15 residues long. Germline CDR1 is PRHDT and CDR2 is FYEKMQ (reference sequence). This CDR3 reads CASSLGGRLTDTQYF. Written as DNA, the CDR3 is TGTGCCAGCAGCTTAGGCGGGAGACTCACAGATACGCAGTATTTT.

V usage is TRBV18 and J usage is TRBJ2-2; perhaps TRBD1 as D (5 bases). Trimming cost V 2 bases and J 7 bases, with 5 bases left between them. Germline lookup yields CDR1 KGHSH and CDR2 LQKENI. The CDR3 is made up of 12 amino acids. The CDR3 is CASSPRGGELFF. The CDR3, as DNA: TGTGCCAGCTCACCAAGGGGCGGGGAGCTGTTTTTT. Variable domain in full (rest from reference TRBV18 and TRBJ2-2): NAGVMQNPRHLVRRRGQEARLRCSPMKGHSHVYWYRQLPEEGLKFMVYLQKENIIDESGMPKERFSAEFPKEGPSILRIQQVVRGDSAAYFCASSPRGGELFFGEGSRLTVL.

The chain employs TRBV3-1 (or the pseudogene TRBV3-2) and TRBJ2-3, with a possible D match to TRBD2 (5 bases). In germline, CDR1 is LGHDT, CDR2 YNNKEL (reference sequence). The CDR3 spans 15 residues. V lost 4 bases to trimming and J lost 3 bases, with 14 bases between them. This CDR3 reads CASSLVGSLTDTQYF. The DNA for the CDR3 is TGTGCCAGCAGCCTAGTTGGGAGCTTGACAGATACGCAGTATTTT.

The gene calls are TRBV29-1 and TRBJ2-5; D might be TRBD2 (6 bases). Germline CDR1 reads SQVTM; CDR2 reads ANQGSEA. The V end was cut by 6 bases, the J end by 5 bases, with 13 bases between. CDR3 size: 12 residues. For the CDR3, the DNA is TGCAGCGTGAGCGGTGGAGGGGAGACCCAGTACTTC. It is translated as CSVSGGGETQYF.

The J gene is TRBJ2-1, the V gene TRBV6-6; TRBD2 matches 9 bases. The junction had 17 bases not matched to a gene; V was cut back by 6 bases and J by 14 bases. The CDR3 spans 15 residues. Germline CDR1 is MNHNY and CDR2 is SVGAGI (reference sequence). The CDR3 DNA follows: TGTGCCAGCAGCCGTAGCGGGAGCAGCGTTAACAGCAAGTTCTTC. Translating it yields CASSRSGSSVNSKFF.

This clone came up once. The chain uses TRBV5-5 and TRBJ2-3; 8 bases align to TRBD1. This CDR3 contains 15 residues. The germline CDR1 and CDR2 sequences are SGHKS and YYEKEE (reference sequence). V trimming: 5 bases; J trimming: 0 bases; junction bases outside the gene matches: 5. The CDR3, as DNA: TGTGCCAGCAGTTATGGACAGGGTAGCACAGATACGCAGTATTTT. Encoded protein: CASSYGQGSTDTQYF. The full variable domain, in which reference TRBV5-5 and TRBJ2-3 provide the parts outside the CDR3, is DAGVTQSPTHLIKTRGQQVTLRCSPISGHKSVSWYQQVLGQGPQFIFQYYEKEERGRGNFPDRFSARQFPNYSSELNVNALLLGDSALYLCASSYGQGSTDTQYFGPGTRLTVL.

The V call is TRBV6-1, the J call TRBJ2-2; 7 bases are a match to TRBD2. The V and J ends lost 4 bases and 3 bases, in that order; junction bases with no gene match: 8. CDR1 and CDR2 (germline): MNHNS, SASEGT. CDR3 length equals 16 residues. The CDR3 DNA is TGTGCCAGCAGTGGACCCGGGAGGTCGGACACCGGGGAGCTGTTTTTT. Its translation is CASSGPGRSDTGELFF.

The V and J genes are TRBV6-5 and TRBJ2-4; D is unclear. Germline-derived CDR1 and CDR2 are MNHEY and SVGAGI. V was pared by 5 bases and J by 1 base, with 12 bases between. This CDR3 has 15 amino acids. The CDR3 nucleotides are TGTGCCAGCAGTCTGAGTCCTATCGCCAAAAACATTCAGTACTTC. This codes for CASSLSPIAKNIQYF.

The rearrangement links TRBV7-9 to TRBJ2-5, with 11 bases identical to TRBD1. V shed 1 base, J shed 5 bases, and the junction held 3 bases outside the gene matches. CDR1 is SEHNR and CDR2 is FQNEAQ in the germline V gene (reference sequence). The CDR3 covers 15 residues. Here the CDR3 DNA reads TGTGCCAGCAGCTTAGGGGGACAGGGGGAGGAGACCCAGTACTTC. This sequence encodes CASSLGGQGEETQYF.

In nucleotides, the CDR3 is TGTGTCAGAAGCTTAGCAACCCTGGAGGGTAAACGAACCATATATTTT. Amino acid sequence: CVRSLATLEGKRTIYF. The J gene is TRBJ1-3, the V gene TRBV7-5. TRBV7-5 is labeled a pseudogene. The CDR3 is 16 residues long.

The chain joins TRBV6-5 to TRBJ1-5; D is possibly TRBD1 (6 bases). Trimming pared 10 bases from V and 2 bases from J, leaving 15 bases between. Germline V lookup: CDR1 MNHEY, CDR2 SVGAGI. The CDR3 is made up of 14 amino acids. CDR3 sequence reads: CATHQGGGNQPQHF. The CDR3 nucleotides read TGTGCCACCCATCAAGGGGGAGGCAATCAGCCCCAGCATTTT.

The chain uses TRBV3-1 (or the pseudogene TRBV3-2) and TRBJ2-7, with TRBD2 identical over 9 bases. There are 16 residues in the CDR3. V shed 0 bases and J 3 bases; nucleotides not matched to a gene: 6. From germline, CDR1 is LGHDT and CDR2 YNNKEL (reference sequence). In DNA form, the CDR3 reads TGTGCCAGCAGCCAAGATCTTCGGACTAGCGACTACGAGCAGTACTTC. This gives the protein CASSQDLRTSDYEQYF.

This clone was observed a few times. The chain is built from TRBV23-1 and TRBJ1-1; 9 positions agree with TRBD1. TRBV23-1 belongs to the ORF category, with a function that is uncertain. The V gene end was trimmed by 4 bases and the J gene end by 6 bases; junction bases not matched to a gene: 6. The CDR3 extends over 14 amino acids. CDR3 sequence (DNA): TGCGCCAGCAGTCCCTTCCGGGACAGGGCTGAAGCTTTCTTT. Its translation is CASSPFRDRAEAFF.

V is TRBV6-6 and J is TRBJ1-5; D is undetermined. This CDR3 comprises 16 residues. Germline loops: CDR1 MNHNY, CDR2 SVGAGI (reference sequence). Between the trimmed V and J ends, which lost 0 bases and 3 bases, there was a span of 12 bases. The CDR3 region is CASSYSMGRFNQPQHF. DNA of the CDR3: TGTGCCAGCAGTTACTCGATGGGCAGGTTCAATCAGCCCCAGCATTTT.

The gene calls are TRBV5-1 and TRBJ2-2; 9 nucleotides align to TRBD1. Germline CDR1 SGHRS, CDR2 YFSETQ. CDR3 length: 16 amino acids. V dropped 3 bases and J dropped 3; count of bases not matched to a gene: 6. CDR3 loop: CASSWGTGKDTGELFF. The DNA of the CDR3 is TGCGCCAGCAGCTGGGGGACAGGGAAGGACACCGGGGAGCTGTTTTTT. Using reference TRBV5-1 and TRBJ2-2 for the parts outside the CDR3, the full variable domain is KAGVTQTPRYLIKTRGQQVTLSCSPISGHRSVSWYQQTPGQGLQFLFEYFSETQRNKGNFPGRFSGRQFSNSRSEMNVSTLELGDSALYLCASSWGTGKDTGELFFGEGSRLTVL.

The V gene is TRBV5-1, the J gene TRBJ2-1, with 10 nucleotides matching TRBD2. After removal of 2 bases from V and 0 bases from J, the junction contained 26 bases not matched to a gene. CDR3 length equals 24 residues. CDR1 and CDR2 from the germline V gene are SGHRS and YFSETQ. The CDR3 nucleotides are TGCGCCAGCAGCTTCCGTGGTTTAAACCCCTCCGTCCTAGCGGGGGACAGCTCCTACAATGAGCAGTTCTTC. This codes for CASSFRGLNPSVLAGDSSYNEQFF.

V is TRBV9 and J is TRBJ1-1; D is uncertain. Germline V gene data show CDR1 as SGDLS and CDR2 as YYNGEE. CDR3 length: 12 residues. The germline V and J ends were trimmed by 3 bases and 11 bases, with 14 bases remaining between them. The CDR3 spells CASSAHDSLAFF. The CDR3 DNA reads TGTGCCAGCAGCGCTCACGACTCTCTTGCTTTCTTT.

The J gene is TRBJ1-4, the V gene TRBV18, with D uncertain. CDR1 and CDR2 (germline): KGHSH, LQKENI. V was clipped by 3 bases and J by 5 bases, with 7 bases between them. This CDR3 contains 13 residues. This CDR3 reads CASSPANNEKLFF. The DNA of the CDR3 is TGTGCCAGCTCACCTGCTAACAATGAAAAACTGTTTTTT.